This entry describes one T cell receptor beta chain. Its antigen has not been determined. Qualities for individual bases were not recorded, and no much larger clone is one base off. Unmatched junction bases come to 5, with V trimmed by 0 bases and J by 15 bases. The germline V gene supplies CDR1 SNHLY and CDR2 FYNNEI. The CDR3 runs 13 residues from the cysteine to the phenylalanine. Only the CDR3 portion is preserved as DNA: 39 bases, with reading frame beginning at the first base. TCRbeta CDR3 regions were sequenced with the immunoSEQ Assay. After extraction, genomic DNA underwent amplification by bias-controlled multiplex PCR, followed by high-throughput sequencing. As for the authors' bioinformatics: Collapsing and filtering of sequences were performed to quantify the absolute abundance of each unique TCRbeta CDR3 region. T cell fraction was estimated by normalization of TCRbeta template counts to usable DNA, with usable DNA being measured through amplification of reference genes present in all nucleated cells. Repertoire TCRs were annotated as SARS-CoV-2-specific by exact matching of V gene, CDR3 amino acid sequence and J gene to a known reactive TCR set. The reference SARS-CoV-2 TCR set was derived from MIRA and filtered for enrichment in COVID-19-positive ImmuneCODE repertoires, a step that removed public or cross-reactive TCRs. Using the MIRA antigens, annotated TCRs were further analysed by specific ORF or by position within an ORF. Breadth was defined as the number of annotated unique rearrangements divided by the total number of unique productive rearrangements, and depth was defined as the summed frequency of the annotated unique rearrangements. TCR breadth was compared between groups using two-sided Wilcoxon rank-sum tests. This is the immuneACCESS table as TCRdb keeps it, with only in-frame sequences that have V and J called. A part of the clones is gone; compared with another copy, unresolved V genes explain less than half, and the rest is unexplained. V, J and clone size reflect that table, while D and trimming were determined from the DNA. This sample is represented by some 320,000 clones; over 80% of them were singletons. The top ten clones comprise under 2.5% of the sample.

The data are from a study of Ad26.COV2.S vaccination and SARS-CoV-2 variants (dated by TCRdb to the early 2020s). About the investigation overall: Donors in the vaccine arm were drawn from COV1001, a multicentre, randomized, double-blind, placebo-controlled phase I-IIa trial testing Ad26.COV2.S in healthy adults. Ad26.COV2.S was administered intramuscularly at 5 x 10^10 or 1 x 10^11 viral particles, either as a single shot or as two shots given 56 days apart. Sequencing of the TCRbeta repertoire served to evaluate the specificity and breadth of SARS-CoV-2-reactive T cell receptors following Ad26.COV2.S vaccination. A total of about 30 samples were included in the TCR-sequenced set, comprising some 20 Ad26.COV2.S vaccine recipients, 5 placebo recipients and 8 SARS-CoV-2 convalescent individuals. Participants in the trial were split at random into five groups of five each, receiving low-dose or high-dose Ad26.COV2.S once or twice, or else placebo on both occasions. Blinding of investigators to trial group allocation was maintained during experiments and outcome assessment. Overall study outcomes, separate from this receptor: Substantial breadth of spike-specific CD8+ and CD4+ T cell responses was reported after vaccination. It was noted by the authors that total T cell responses may have been underestimated by the TCR breadth and depth analyses. The study was not powered for comparison of responses between vaccine doses or regimens. Vaccine and placebo recipients had comparable non-spike TCR breadth, which fits with the vaccine containing only spike. Ad26.COV2.S recipients had higher spike-specific TCR breadth than placebo recipients (P = 0.0014).

This specimen's treatment or condition label, interpreted: about 20 received Ad26.COV2.S at low or high dose, single or two shots; a few received placebo; per-sample allocation not given. For vaccine and placebo recipients, repertoires were sequenced using samples collected on day 63 after the first injection. In Cohort 1b, more than 20 adults aged 18-55 years were enrolled at a single site in Boston, USA, between 29 July and 7 August 2020. Ad26.COV2.S consisted of a replication-incompetent adenovirus type 26 vector by which a prefusion-stabilized SARS-CoV-2 spike protein from the original Wuhan strain was expressed.

This TCR came from a person aged 18-65 years who received the Ad26.COV2.S COVID-19 vaccine or a placebo. Recombination linked TRBV2 to TRBJ2-1; 10 bases in the junction line up with TRBD1. Sequenced material: peripheral blood, taken in a trial of Ad26.COV2.S vaccine versus placebo. The CDR3 protein is CASSEATGGRGFF. The DNA is TGTGCCAGCAGTGAAGCGACAGGGGGCAGAGGGTTCTTC.